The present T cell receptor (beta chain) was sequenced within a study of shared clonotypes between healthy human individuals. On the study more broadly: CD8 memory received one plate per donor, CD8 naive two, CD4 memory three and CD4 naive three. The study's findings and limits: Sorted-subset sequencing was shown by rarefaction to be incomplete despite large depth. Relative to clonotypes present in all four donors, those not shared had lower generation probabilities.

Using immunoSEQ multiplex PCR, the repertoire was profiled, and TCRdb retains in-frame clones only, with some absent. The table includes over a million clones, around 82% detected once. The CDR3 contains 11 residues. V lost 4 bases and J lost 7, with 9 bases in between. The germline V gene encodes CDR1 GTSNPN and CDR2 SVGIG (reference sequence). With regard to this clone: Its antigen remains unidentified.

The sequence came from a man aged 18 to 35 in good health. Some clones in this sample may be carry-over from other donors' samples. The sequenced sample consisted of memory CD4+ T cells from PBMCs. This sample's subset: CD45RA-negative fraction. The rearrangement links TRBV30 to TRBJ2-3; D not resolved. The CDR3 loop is CAWTETNTQYF. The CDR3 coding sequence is TGTGCCTGGACGGAGACGAATACGCAGTATTTT.